The sample holds a few counts of the clone carrying this T cell receptor beta chain. In the study's own analysis: Quantification of nucleated cells was approximated via reference gene primer amplification. Clones were read by immunoSEQ multiplex PCR, and TCRdb kept only the in-frame ones, dropping some. V and J calls and clone size follow that table, whereas D and trimming were derived from the DNA. Found here are tens of thousands of clones, 85% of them singletons; the top ten hold 3.8%. This specimen belongs to a study of blood T cell repertoires in COVID-19. J gave up 3 bases and V 3 bases, and 11 bases lay outside the gene matches. Germline V gene sequence: CDR1 SGDLS, CDR2 YYNGEE. This CDR3 comprises 16 residues.

The chain joins TRBV9 to TRBJ1-2; TRBD1 matches 7 bases. Input material: peripheral blood. This receptor was obtained from a man aged 60 to 75 with acute or convalescent COVID-19. The CDR3 here is CASSAPSTGLDYGYTF. DNA for the CDR3: TGTGCCAGCAGCGCCCCCTCGACAGGGCTAGACTATGGCTACACCTTC.